The 16 T cell receptor beta chains in this list originate from one sample, sequenced in a study of T cell repertoires in cytomegalovirus infection. MiXCR was run by TCRdb on the reads, yielding one entry per CDR3 protein. The table includes 200,000 to 300,000 distinct CDR3 sequences, approximately 13% detected once. Sequenced input: PBMCs. The source of these receptors is a human donor in good health (CMV status not recorded). Some clones in this sample may be carry-over from other donors' samples.

This clonotype was found many times. This chain links TRBV19 with TRBJ1-4, with a tentative D call TRBD1 (5 bases). CDR3 length equals 16 residues. CDR1 LNHDA and CDR2 SQIVND come from the germline V gene (reference sequence). The V gene lost 6 bases and the J gene lost 0 bases, with 14 bases spanning the gap. The chain's CDR3 is CASRGGRSPTNEKLFF. The CDR3 nucleotides read TGTGCCAGTAGGGGGGGGAGATCCCCAACTAATGAAAAACTGTTTTTT.

The chain recombines TRBV3-1 with TRBJ1-1; D might be TRBD1 (5 bases). Germline V gene lookup returns CDR1 LGHDT and CDR2 YNNKEL (reference sequence). The CDR3 covers 13 residues. V was trimmed by 1 base and J by 5 bases, leaving 8 bases between them. The chain's CDR3 is CASSQVGETEAFF. The CDR3 region has the DNA TGTGCCAGCAGCCAAGTAGGGGAGACTGAAGCTTTCTTT.

The chain joins TRBV7-3 to TRBJ2-3, with D possibly TRBD2 on 7 matching bases. In germline, CDR1 is SGHTA, CDR2 FQGTGA. The CDR3 length is 14 residues. The V gene lost 5 bases and the J gene lost 8 bases, with 17 bases spanning the gap. CDR3 in amino acids: CASSAPPGGGTQYF. In DNA form, the CDR3 reads TGTGCCAGCAGCGCTCCACCGGGGGGCGGTACGCAGTATTTT. The variable domain in full, completed from reference TRBV7-3 and TRBJ2-3, reads GAGVSQTPSNKVTEKGKYVELRCDPISGHTALYWYRQSLGQGPEFLIYFQGTGAADDSGLPNDRFFAVRPEGSVSTLKIQRTERGDSAVYLCASSAPPGGGTQYFGPGTRLTVL.

This clonotype was counted between two and nine times. J is TRBJ1-5 and V is TRBV5-6, with D unclear. V lost 1 base and J 7 bases, leaving 9 bases between the germline ends. Germline values: CDR1 SGHDT, CDR2 YYEEEE. The length of the CDR3 is 13 residues. Here the CDR3 DNA reads TGTGCCAGCAGCTTGAGGGCAGAACAGCCCCAGCATTTT. Translating gives CASSLRAEQPQHF.

The CDR3 region has the DNA TGCAGCGTTGTGGATCCCACTGAAGCTTTCTTT. It codes for CSVVDPTEAFF. V is TRBV29-1 and J is TRBJ1-1; D not resolved. The CDR3 covers 11 residues. Looked up from germline, CDR1 is SQVTM and CDR2 is ANQGSEA. With 4 bases removed from V and 4 bases from J, the gap between germline ends came to 7 bases.

This clonotype was detected many times. The chain has TRBV7-2 and TRBJ2-2, with TRBD2 matching 7 bases. Trimming at V came to 6 bases and at J to 7 bases, leaving 11 bases not matched to a gene. This CDR3 is built from 15 residues. The V gene's germline CDR1 is SGHTA and CDR2 FQGNSA. CDR3 residues: CASRPSRGNFGELFF. DNA for the CDR3: TGTGCCAGCAGGCCCTCGCGGGGGAACTTCGGGGAGCTGTTTTTT.

This clonotype has a handful of counts. This chain connects TRBV10-3 to TRBJ2-1; TRBD2 might be the D (6 bases). Germline-derived CDR1 and CDR2 are ENHRY and SYGVKD. This CDR3 contains 16 residues. Trimming cost V 0 bases and J 9 bases, with 18 bases left between them. CDR3 bases: TGTGCCATCAGTGAGTCGGACTATTGGAAAGCGGGTGAGCAGTTCTTC. Translation: CAISESDYWKAGEQFF.

This clonotype was seen at least ten times. The V gene is TRBV12-3 or TRBV12-4, the J gene TRBJ2-1; D is undetermined. This CDR3 has 11 residues. The germline V and J ends were trimmed by 5 bases and 6 bases, with 5 bases remaining between them. The CDR3 DNA sequence: TGTGCCAGCAGTCCGACCAATGAGCAGTTCTTC. It translates to CASSPTNEQFF.

This clonotype has more than one count but fewer than ten. The chain recombines TRBV6-1 with TRBJ1-2, with 9 positions matching TRBD1. This CDR3 contains 12 residues. CDR1 is MNHNS, CDR2 SASEGT, per germline. V lost 8 bases, J lost 7 bases, and 5 bases stayed unmatched. As DNA, the CDR3 is TGTGCCAGCCACAGGGGGCAGGGTGGCTACACCTTC. It specifies CASHRGQGGYTF.

Only a few counts were recorded for this clonotype. This rearrangement joins TRBV10-2 to TRBJ2-5, with 12 nucleotides matching TRBD1. Trimming took 6 bases from V and 5 from J; bases not matched to a gene: 7. CDR1 and CDR2 (germline): WSHSY, SAAADI. The CDR3 has 15 residues. CDR3 protein: CASRPGTGGWETQYF. The DNA of the CDR3 is TGCGCCAGCAGACCCGGGACAGGGGGCTGGGAGACCCAGTACTTC.

Ten or more counts support this clonotype. V usage is TRBV6-1 and J usage is TRBJ2-1; no firm D call. The CDR3 runs 11 residues. From germline, CDR1 is MNHNS and CDR2 SASEGT. V was trimmed by 6 bases and J by 4 bases, leaving 4 bases between them. The CDR3 nucleotides are TGTGCCAGCAGGGGTTACAATGAGCAGTTCTTC. Its translation is CASRGYNEQFF.

The rearrangement links TRBV20-1 to TRBJ2-1; 13 nucleotides agree with TRBD2. V shed 6 bases, J shed 7 bases, and the junction held 12 bases outside the gene matches. The CDR3 extends over 16 amino acids. The germline V gene has CDR1 DFQATT and CDR2 SNEGSKA (reference sequence). The CDR3 DNA sequence: TGCAGTGCCACTACTAGCGGGAGGGCCCTCGGGAATGAGCAGTTCTTC. Its translation: CSATTSGRALGNEQFF.

The J gene is TRBJ1-5, the V gene TRBV6-6; TRBD1 might be the D (6 bases). The CDR3 extends over 16 amino acids. The germline V gene encodes CDR1 MNHNY and CDR2 SVGAGI (reference sequence). V lost 4 bases and J lost 0, with 13 bases in between. The CDR3 region has the DNA TGTGCCAGCAGTTCTCTAACAGGGTATAGCAATCAGCCCCAGCATTTT. Amino acid sequence: CASSSLTGYSNQPQHF.

In this sample, this clonotype turned up many times. The rearrangement joins TRBV28 to TRBJ2-1; TRBD2 agrees at 8 bases. The CDR3 runs 14 residues. Germline CDR1 MDHEN, CDR2 SYDVKM. J lost 6 bases, V lost 10 bases, and 11 bases had no gene match. DNA of the CDR3: TGTGCCATCACGTCGGGACTAGGGTCCAATGAGCAGTTCTTC. Amino acids: CAITSGLGSNEQFF. The full variable domain, in which reference TRBV28 and TRBJ2-1 provide the parts outside the CDR3, is DVKVTQSSRYLVKRTGEKVFLECVQDMDHENMFWYRQDPGLGLRLIYFSYDVKMKEKGDIPEGYSVSREKKERFSLILESASTNQTSMYLCAITSGLGSNEQFFGPGTRLTVL.

This clonotype appeared a few times. CDR3 in amino acids: CASSVIGQGNQPQHF. The CDR3 DNA sequence: TGTGCCAGCAGCGTCATCGGACAGGGGAATCAGCCCCAGCATTTT. V usage is TRBV28 and J usage is TRBJ1-5; 9 positions match TRBD1. The V gene's germline CDR1 is MDHEN and CDR2 SYDVKM. CDR3 size: 15 residues. Losses at the gene ends were 6 bases for V and 4 bases for J; bases not matched to a gene: 7.

The chain carries TRBV6-2 or TRBV6-3 and TRBJ2-1, with D unclear. In germline, CDR1 is MNHEY, CDR2 SVGEGT. V shed 0 bases and J shed 6 bases, with 6 bases lying between them. This CDR3 is built from 13 residues. In DNA, the CDR3 is TGTGCCAGCAGTTACTCCCCGGCCAATGAGCAGTTCTTC. Residues: CASSYSPANEQFF.